One TCR beta chain is described in this entry. This clone was found once. There is no known antigen for this receptor. The record has no base qualities; no much larger clone is one base away. The junction carries 16 bases between V and J, which are trimmed by 5 bases and 11 bases respectively. CDR3 length: 13 amino acids, cysteine to phenylalanine. Left in the record is the CDR3 DNA by itself, 39 bases read in frame from the first base. The germline V gene yields SGHAT for CDR1 and FQNNGV for CDR2. Library preparation used the immunoSEQ multiplex PCR assay. For the multiplex PCR, a mixture combining 60 forward primers for TCR Vbeta segments and 13 reverse primers for TCR Jbeta segments was used. The CDR3 region of rearranged TCR beta genes was amplified from genomic DNA by a multiplex PCR assay. The Illumina HiSeq System was used to sequence the amplified TCR beta libraries as 87-base-pair reads. In the source study's methods: Across the 700 or so repertoires, a later analysis counted some 80 million unique TCR beta chains, 8.5 million to 12 million of which were shared by at least two donors. Raw reads were error-corrected and collapsed into unique sequences by a nearest-neighbor algorithm in which closely related sequences were merged to remove PCR and sequencing errors. CDR3 sequences were aligned to IMGT reference sequences to assign V, D and J gene segments. For a sequence to be retained, a match of at least six nucleotides to both a V gene segment and a J gene segment was required. A rearrangement was called productive if the CDR3 had no stop codons and remained in frame with V and J, and every other rearrangement was called non-productive. Following IMGT convention, CDR3 was defined as the stretch from the second conserved V-encoded cysteine up to the conserved J-encoded phenylalanine. The earlier analysis of roughly 590 of the donors excluded sequences that lacked an unambiguous match to a single V gene segment. An earlier analysis of 550 to 650 of the donors classified V segments as functional when productive rearrangements were above 56.7% and as segregating when the standard deviation between donors was above 5%. A statistical classification framework was built to diagnose cytomegalovirus status from the catalog of TCR beta chain sequences. V and J gene assignment, in a later analysis, came from comparing TCR nucleotide sequences with IMGT/GENE-DB human TR gene sequences. Using the TCRdist pipeline, a later analysis assigned CDR3 sequences along with most-parsimonious VDJ recombination scenarios. In a later analysis, each TCR beta chain was defined by its CDR3 amino acid sequence together with its V-gene family, and reads lacking a unique V-gene family were excluded. As a way to deal with suspected cross-contamination and a sequencing artifact, a later analysis dropped hundreds of nucleotide sequences that were highly shared and had low generation probability. For each public chain, a later analysis derived a clonal expansion index from normalized ranks of inferred template counts within each repertoire. In a later analysis, generation probabilities were computed with a VDJ recombination model fitted to out-of-frame rearrangements, and the resulting probabilities were checked against IGoR. Hypergeometric tests were used in a later analysis to score TCR-TCR, TCR-HLA and TCR-CMV co-occurrence, with a repertoire-size bias correction applied to the TCR pairs. A later analysis estimated false discovery rates by permuting HLA or CMV assignments 20 times. In a later analysis, co-occurring TCRs were grouped using DBSCAN, and TCRdist sequence similarity was added for clustering within HLA-allele-positive subsets. Repertoires with fewer than 30,000 or more than 120,000 public chains, plus five repertoires with anomalous nucleotide sharing, were excluded from co-occurrence clustering. The table comes from immuneACCESS by way of TCRdb, which keeps in-frame sequences with V and J called. Part of the clones is missing from these tables; in studies checked, under half for an unresolved V gene and the rest for unknown reasons. The V and J calls and clone size were taken over from that table, and D and trimming were inferred from the DNA. The sample contains around 190,000 clones, about 78% of them found a single time. The ten most abundant clones make up about 2.7% of the sample.

The sample is drawn from a study of cytomegalovirus exposure and HLA in healthy donors (dated by TCRdb to 2017 to 2019). About the investigation overall: In an earlier analysis of roughly 500 of the donors, less than 350 Gb of sequence data and 117 million unique TCR beta sequences from roughly 180 million T cells were reported. Typing coverage differed by locus: A, B, C, DRB1 and DQB1 were typed in roughly 620-640 donors, DQA1 in 500 to 550, DPA1 in 600 to 610, and DPB1 in 450 to 480. In a later analysis, previously published TCR beta repertoires from about 670 donors were re-analyzed and high-resolution HLA genotyping was added so that TCR occurrence patterns could be studied. On average, approximately 250,000 unique TCR beta nucleotide sequences were sequenced per donor among a few hundred genotyped donors of the cohort, with about 19% of those sequences being non-productive. Among the roughly 400 genotyped donors, around 81% belonged to the genetic ancestry cluster associated with self-reported Caucasian donors. Roughly 5 DR-DQ haplotypes were handled as single units for association and clustering because linkage in the cohort was strong. In the later analysis, no new phenotypic data were used to find candidate immune exposures; instead, reliance was placed on TCR beta sequences and their occurrence across donors. To decide whether each TCR beta V gene segment behaved as functional or pseudogenic, an earlier analysis of several hundred of the donors relied on high-throughput TCR beta sequencing. The study aimed to test whether signatures of past pathogen exposure could be identified by cataloging public T cell receptors. The study profiled the T cell repertoires of 550 to 700 subjects by immunosequencing and related them to cytomegalovirus serostatus. A later genetic analysis took genome-wide SNP genotypes for about three fifths of the roughly 700 donors and used that subset as a discovery cohort. Every discovery cohort repertoire had been produced on one sequencing platform. Both class I and class II loci were covered by HLA typing, at four-digit resolution. Donor age, sex, ethnicity and CMV serostatus were compiled alongside the repertoire data. High-throughput TCR immunosequencing, statistical association of individual TCRs with disease status, and machine learning were combined to predict cytomegalovirus infection status. In addition to the first cohort of roughly 700 subjects, a separate validation cohort of approximately 120 different subjects was used. Approximately 300 gigabases of sequencing data and 70 million to 100 million unique TCR sequences made up an early release that covered over 550 HLA-typed donors.

In total, approximately 690 healthy bone marrow donors made up the cohort. At the time of sampling, all cohort members were nominally healthy, though unrecorded immune exposures were likely present. The donor was CMV seronegative and belonged to the group of 350 or so seronegative cohort members. A peripheral blood sample was collected from each donor, and TCR beta sequencing was performed on peripheral blood mononuclear cells. Genomic DNA extraction from the blood cell samples was performed with the Qiagen DNeasy Blood Extraction Kit. Points the paper makes about the study in general: In vitro tests confirmed that three of the cytomegalovirus-associated TCR beta chains recognize cytomegalovirus antigens. In a later analysis, several top co-occurrence clusters were reported to appear linked to parvovirus B19, influenza, CMV and Epstein-Barr virus. Some IMGT-functional V segments, including TRBV6-2 and TRBV6-3, could not be distinguished by the 87-base-pair reads and were therefore excluded. Across donors, most TCR sequences were observed very rarely, whereas some public TCRs were present in many individuals. A later analysis associated 16,951 TCR beta sequences with specific HLA alleles at a false discovery rate of 0.05. Only TCR beta chains were sequenced in this cohort, and the absence of alpha or paired-chain data limited detectable features. It was suggested by the authors that the approach could potentially be generalized to other disease states and immunological phenotypes. A later analysis found that HLA-associated TCR beta chains were more clonally expanded and had lower generation probabilities than equally common non-associated chains. Correlated functional status among segregating V segments might be attributable to linkage disequilibrium, but an unknown experimental factor could not be ruled out. HLA typing was unavailable for some donors at each locus, so association tests used only the typed subset. In an earlier analysis of around 500 of the donors, most TCR beta V segments appeared in productive rearrangements about 87% or about 30% of the time, broadly matching IMGT annotations. V-gene and J-gene trimming of TCR beta chains was associated with a missense DCLRE1C variant in a later genetic analysis, and the association was replicated in an independent cohort. Sequencing depth was assumed to be roughly uniform across donors in the presence/absence analyses, though that assumption may not hold. The earlier analysis of fewer than 750 of the donors excluded fewer than 20 rarely observed V segments, including chromosome 9 orphons, because counts were too low. A cluster of highly shared sequence variants was judged likely to represent a technical artifact of the sequencing pipeline. A further reported finding was that TCR beta sequences accurately predicted the HLA-A and HLA-B alleles for most subjects in the first cohort. When HLA alleles, especially DR and DQ, strongly co-occurred, TCR associations were difficult to assign to individual alleles. Immune exposure information for the cohort was limited to CMV serostatus. In a later analysis, TCR association rates were found to vary across HLA loci, with the most associated TCRs seen for DRB1 alleles and the fewest for HLA-C alleles. A later genetic analysis reported fewer N-insertions in productive TCRs among donors in an Asian-associated ancestry cluster than the approximately 670-donor mean. Cytomegalovirus status was reported to be diagnosed by the classifier with high specificity and sensitivity in both the original and validation cohorts. A later analysis found that most CMV-associated TCR beta chains appeared HLA-restricted, with HLA associations seemingly driven largely by CMV exposure. The study gave a list of some 150 TCR beta chains associated with cytomegalovirus.

What was sequenced was PBMCs. The chain links TRBV11-2 with TRBJ1-5; no D gene can be assigned with confidence. The sequence derives from a woman aged 25 to 39 in good health and CMV-seronegative. DNA sequence: TGTGCCAGCAGCAAAGTAAGGAGCGGGGCCCAGCATTTT. Its coded protein is CASSKVRSGAQHF.